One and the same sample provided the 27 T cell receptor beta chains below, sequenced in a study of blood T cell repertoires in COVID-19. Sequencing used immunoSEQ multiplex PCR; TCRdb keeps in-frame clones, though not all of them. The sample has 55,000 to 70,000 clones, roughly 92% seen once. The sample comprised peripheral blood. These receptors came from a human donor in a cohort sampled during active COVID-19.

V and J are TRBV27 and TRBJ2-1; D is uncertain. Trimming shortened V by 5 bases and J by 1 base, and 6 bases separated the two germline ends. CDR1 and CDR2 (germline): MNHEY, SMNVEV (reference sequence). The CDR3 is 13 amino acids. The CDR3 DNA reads TGTGCCAGCAGTCCTCAGTCCTACAATGAGCAGTTCTTC. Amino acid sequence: CASSPQSYNEQFF.

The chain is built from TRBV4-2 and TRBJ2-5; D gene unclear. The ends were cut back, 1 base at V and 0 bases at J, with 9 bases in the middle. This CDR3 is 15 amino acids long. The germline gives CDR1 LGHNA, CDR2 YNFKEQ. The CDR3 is CASSQAWANQETQYF. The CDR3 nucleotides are TGTGCCAGCAGCCAAGCCTGGGCCAACCAAGAGACCCAGTACTTC.

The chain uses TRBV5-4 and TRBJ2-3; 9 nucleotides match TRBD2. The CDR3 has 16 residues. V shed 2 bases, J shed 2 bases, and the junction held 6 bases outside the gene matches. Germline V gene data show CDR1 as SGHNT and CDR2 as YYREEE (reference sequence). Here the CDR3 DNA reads TGTGCCAGCAGCTTAACGAGCGGGAGGAACACAGATACGCAGTATTTT. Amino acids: CASSLTSGRNTDTQYF.

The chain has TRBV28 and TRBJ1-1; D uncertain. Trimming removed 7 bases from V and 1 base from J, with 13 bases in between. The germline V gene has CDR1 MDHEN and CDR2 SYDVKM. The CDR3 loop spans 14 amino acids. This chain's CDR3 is CASTAPGGNTEAFF. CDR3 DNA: TGTGCCAGCACCGCCCCGGGAGGGAACACTGAAGCTTTCTTT.

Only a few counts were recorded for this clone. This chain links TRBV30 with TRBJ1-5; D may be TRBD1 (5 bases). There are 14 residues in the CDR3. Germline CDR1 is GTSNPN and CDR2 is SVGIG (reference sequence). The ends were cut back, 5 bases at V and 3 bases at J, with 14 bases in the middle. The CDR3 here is CAWAQGLNNQPQHF. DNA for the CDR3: TGTGCCTGGGCCCAGGGACTTAACAATCAGCCCCAGCATTTT. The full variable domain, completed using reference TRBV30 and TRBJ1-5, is SQTIHQWPATLVQPVGSPLSLECTVEGTSNPNLYWYRQAAGRGLQLLFYSVGIGQISSEVPQNLSASRPQDRQFILSSKKLLLSDSGFYLCAWAQGLNNQPQHFGDGTRLSIL.

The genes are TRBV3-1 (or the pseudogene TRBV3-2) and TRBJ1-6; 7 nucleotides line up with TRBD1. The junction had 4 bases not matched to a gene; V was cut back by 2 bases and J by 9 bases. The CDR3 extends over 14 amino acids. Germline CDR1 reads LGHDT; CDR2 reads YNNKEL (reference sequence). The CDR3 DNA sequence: TGTGCCAGCAGCCAACAGGGGGTGAGTTCACCCCTCCACTTT. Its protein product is CASSQQGVSSPLHF.

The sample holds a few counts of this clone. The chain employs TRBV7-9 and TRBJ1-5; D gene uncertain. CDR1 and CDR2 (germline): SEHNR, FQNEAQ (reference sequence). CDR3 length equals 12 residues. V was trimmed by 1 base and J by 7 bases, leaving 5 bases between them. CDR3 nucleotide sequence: TGTGCCAGCAGCTTAGGCGGCCAGCCCCAGCATTTT. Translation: CASSLGGQPQHF.

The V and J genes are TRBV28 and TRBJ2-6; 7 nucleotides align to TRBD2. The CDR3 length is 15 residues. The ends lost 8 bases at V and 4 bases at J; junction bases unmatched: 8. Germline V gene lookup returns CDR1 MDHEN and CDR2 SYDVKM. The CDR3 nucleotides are TGTGCCAGCCACCGAGCGGGGCCCGGGGCCAACGTCCTGACTTTC. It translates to CASHRAGPGANVLTF. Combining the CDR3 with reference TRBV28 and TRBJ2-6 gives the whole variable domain DVKVTQSSRYLVKRTGEKVFLECVQDMDHENMFWYRQDPGLGLRLIYFSYDVKMKEKGDIPEGYSVSREKKERFSLILESASTNQTSMYLCASHRAGPGANVLTFGAGSRLTVL.

The chain's CDR3 is CASSQLQGGTQYF. As DNA, the CDR3 is TGTGCCAGCAGCCAATTACAGGGGGGTACGCAGTATTTT. This chain joins TRBV14 and TRBJ2-3; 8 bases map to TRBD1. The junction had 3 bases not matched to a gene; V was cut back by 2 bases and J by 8 bases. The CDR3 sequence is 13 residues long. Germline lookup yields CDR1 SGHDN and CDR2 FVKESK.

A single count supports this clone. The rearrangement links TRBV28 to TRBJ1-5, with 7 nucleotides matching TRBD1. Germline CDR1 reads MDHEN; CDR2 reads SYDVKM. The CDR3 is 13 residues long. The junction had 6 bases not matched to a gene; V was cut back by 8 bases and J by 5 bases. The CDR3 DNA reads TGTGCCAGCTTGGGGGACAGAGATCAGCCCCAGCATTTT. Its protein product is CASLGDRDQPQHF.

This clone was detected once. The DNA for the CDR3 is TGTGCCAGCTCACCATTTATCGGCGCGGGAGTGATAAATGAGCAGTTCTTC. Translation: CASSPFIGAGVINEQFF. V gene TRBV18 combines with J gene TRBJ2-1; 7 nucleotides align to TRBD2. CDR3 length equals 17 residues. From germline, CDR1 is KGHSH and CDR2 LQKENI. The trim removed 2 bases at V and 7 bases at J, leaving 14 bases unmatched.

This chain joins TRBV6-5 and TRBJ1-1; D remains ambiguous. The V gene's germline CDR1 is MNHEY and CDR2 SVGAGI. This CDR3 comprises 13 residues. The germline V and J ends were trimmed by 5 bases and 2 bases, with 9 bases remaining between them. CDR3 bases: TGTGCCAGCAGTCGGGAGATCAACACTGAAGCTTTCTTT. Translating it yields CASSREINTEAFF.

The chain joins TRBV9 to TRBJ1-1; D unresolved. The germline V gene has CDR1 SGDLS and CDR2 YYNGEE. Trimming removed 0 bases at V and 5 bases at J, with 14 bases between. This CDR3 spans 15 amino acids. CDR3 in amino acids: CASSVVVSRVTEAFF. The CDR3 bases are TGTGCCAGCAGCGTAGTTGTGAGTCGGGTTACTGAAGCTTTCTTT.

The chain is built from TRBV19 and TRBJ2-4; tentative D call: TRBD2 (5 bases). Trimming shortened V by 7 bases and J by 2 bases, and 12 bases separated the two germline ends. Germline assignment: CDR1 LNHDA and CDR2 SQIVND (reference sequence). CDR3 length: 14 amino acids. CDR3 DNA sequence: TGTGCCAGTAACCCCGGGATGACCAAAAACATTCAGTACTTC. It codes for CASNPGMTKNIQYF.

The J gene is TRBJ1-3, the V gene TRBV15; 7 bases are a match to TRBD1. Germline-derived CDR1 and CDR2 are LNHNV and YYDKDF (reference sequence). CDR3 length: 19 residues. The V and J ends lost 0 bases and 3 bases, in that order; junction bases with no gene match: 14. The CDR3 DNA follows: TGTGCCACCAGCAGAGAGAGAGGGGGCAAAGACGTAGGTGGAAACACCATATATTTT. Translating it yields CATSRERGGKDVGGNTIYF.

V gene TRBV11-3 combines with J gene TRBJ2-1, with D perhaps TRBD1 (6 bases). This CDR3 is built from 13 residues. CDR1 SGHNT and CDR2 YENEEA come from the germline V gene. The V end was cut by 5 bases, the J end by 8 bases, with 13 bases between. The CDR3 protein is CASSQGRGDEQFF. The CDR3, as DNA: TGTGCCAGCAGCCAGGGGAGAGGGGATGAGCAGTTCTTC. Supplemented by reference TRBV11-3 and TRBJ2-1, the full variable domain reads EAGVVQSPRYKIIEKKQPVAFWCNPISGHNTLYWYLQNLGQGPELLIRYENEEAVDDSQLPKDRFSAERLKGVDSTLKIQPAELGDSAVYLCASSQGRGDEQFFGPGTRLTVL.

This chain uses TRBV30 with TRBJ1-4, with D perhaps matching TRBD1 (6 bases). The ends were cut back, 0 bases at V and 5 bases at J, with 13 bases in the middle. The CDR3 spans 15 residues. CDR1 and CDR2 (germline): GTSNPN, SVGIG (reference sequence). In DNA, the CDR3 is TGTGCCTGGAGTGTAATGGACAGAGAAAATGAAAAACTGTTTTTT. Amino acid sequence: CAWSVMDRENEKLFF.

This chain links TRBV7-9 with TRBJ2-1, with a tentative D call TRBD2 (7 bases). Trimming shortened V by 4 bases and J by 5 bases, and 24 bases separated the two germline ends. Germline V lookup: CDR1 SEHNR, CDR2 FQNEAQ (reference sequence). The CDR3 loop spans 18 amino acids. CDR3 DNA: TGTGCCAGCAGCTCCCGCCTAACCGGGGGGCGGGAAAACAATGAGCAGTTCTTC. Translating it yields CASSSRLTGGRENNEQFF. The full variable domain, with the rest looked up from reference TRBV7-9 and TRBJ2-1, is DTGVSQNPRHKITKRGQNVTFRCDPISEHNRLYWYRQTLGQGPEFLTYFQNEAQLEKSRLLSDRFSAERPKGSFSTLEIQRTEQGDSAMYLCASSSRLTGGRENNEQFFGPGTRLTVL.

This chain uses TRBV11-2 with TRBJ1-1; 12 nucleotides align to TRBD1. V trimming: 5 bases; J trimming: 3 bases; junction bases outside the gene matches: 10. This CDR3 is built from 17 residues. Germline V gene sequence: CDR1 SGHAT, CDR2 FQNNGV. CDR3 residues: CASSPGQGAWGYTEAFF. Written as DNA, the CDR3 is TGTGCCAGCAGCCCGGGACAGGGGGCGTGGGGTTACACTGAAGCTTTCTTT.

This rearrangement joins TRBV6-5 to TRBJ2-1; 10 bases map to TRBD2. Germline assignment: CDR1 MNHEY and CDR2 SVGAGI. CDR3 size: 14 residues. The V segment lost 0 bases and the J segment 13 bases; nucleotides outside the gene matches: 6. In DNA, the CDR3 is TGTGCCAGCAGTTACTCTTATAGCGGGAGGTCCCAGTTCTTC. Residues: CASSYSYSGRSQFF.

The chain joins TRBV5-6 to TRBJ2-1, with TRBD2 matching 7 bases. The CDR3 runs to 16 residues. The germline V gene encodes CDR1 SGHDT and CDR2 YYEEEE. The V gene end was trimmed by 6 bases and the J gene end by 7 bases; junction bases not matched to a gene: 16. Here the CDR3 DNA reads TGTGCCAGCACCCTGCCTGGGGAGGGGAGGGCGAATGAGCAGTTCTTC. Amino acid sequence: CASTLPGEGRANEQFF.

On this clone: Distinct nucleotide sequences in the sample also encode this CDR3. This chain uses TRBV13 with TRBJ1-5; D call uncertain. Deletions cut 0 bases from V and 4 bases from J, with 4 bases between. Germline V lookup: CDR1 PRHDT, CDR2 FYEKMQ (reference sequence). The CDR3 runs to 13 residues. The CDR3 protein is CASSLGLNQPQHF. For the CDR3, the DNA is TGTGCCAGCAGCTTAGGCTTGAATCAGCCCCAGCATTTT. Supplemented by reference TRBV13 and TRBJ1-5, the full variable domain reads AAGVIQSPRHLIKEKRETATLKCYPIPRHDTVYWYQQGPGQDPQFLISFYEKMQSDKGSIPDRFSAQQFSDYHSELNMSSLELGDSALYFCASSLGLNQPQHFGDGTRLSIL.

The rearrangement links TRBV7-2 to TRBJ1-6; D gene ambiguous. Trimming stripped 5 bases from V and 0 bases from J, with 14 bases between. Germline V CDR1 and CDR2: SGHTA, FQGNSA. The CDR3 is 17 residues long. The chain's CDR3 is CASSPSTSNSYNSPLHF. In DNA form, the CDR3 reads TGTGCCAGCAGCCCCTCGACATCTAACTCCTATAATTCACCCCTCCACTTT. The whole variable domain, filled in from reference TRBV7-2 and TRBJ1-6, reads GAGVSQSPSNKVTEKGKDVELRCDPISGHTALYWYRQSLGQGLEFLIYFQGNSAPDKSGLPSDRFSAERTGGSVSTLTIQRTQQEDSAVYLCASSPSTSNSYNSPLHFGNGTRLTVT.

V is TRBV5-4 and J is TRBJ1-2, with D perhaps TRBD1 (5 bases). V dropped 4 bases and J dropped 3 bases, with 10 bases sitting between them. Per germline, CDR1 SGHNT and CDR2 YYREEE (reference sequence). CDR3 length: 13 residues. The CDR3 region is CASSADSYYGYTF. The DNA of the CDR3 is TGTGCCAGCAGCGCTGACAGTTACTATGGCTACACCTTC.

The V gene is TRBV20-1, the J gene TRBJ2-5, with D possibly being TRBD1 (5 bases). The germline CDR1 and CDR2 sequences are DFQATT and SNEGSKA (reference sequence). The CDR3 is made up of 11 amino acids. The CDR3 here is CSDRGPETQYF. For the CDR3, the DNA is TGCAGCGATAGGGGCCCGGAGACCCAGTACTTC.

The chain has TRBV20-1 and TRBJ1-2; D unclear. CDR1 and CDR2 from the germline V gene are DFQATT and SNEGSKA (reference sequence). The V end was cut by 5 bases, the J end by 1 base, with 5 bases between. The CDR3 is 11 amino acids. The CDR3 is CSAPFNYGYTF. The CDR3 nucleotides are TGCAGTGCTCCTTTTAACTATGGCTACACCTTC.

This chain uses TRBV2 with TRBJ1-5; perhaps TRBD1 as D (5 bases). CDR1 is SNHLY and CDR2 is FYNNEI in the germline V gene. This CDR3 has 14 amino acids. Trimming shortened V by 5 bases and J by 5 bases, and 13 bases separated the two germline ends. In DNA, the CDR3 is TGTGCCAGCAGTTTGAATAGGGGCGATCAGCCCCAGCATTTT. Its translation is CASSLNRGDQPQHF.